This T cell receptor (beta chain) appears in the sequencing data of a study of patients and donors after allogeneic stem cell transplantation. CDR1 and CDR2 from the germline V gene are SGHTA and FQGTGA. After removal of 5 bases from V and 6 bases from J, the junction contained 14 bases not matched to a gene. The CDR3 is made up of 16 amino acids. TCRdb itself ran the RT-PCR reads through MiXCR, one entry per CDR3 protein. The sample yields around 200,000 distinct CDR3 sequences, less than 50% seen once. The sequence derives from a human donor who was either an allogeneic HSCT recipient or a stem cell or donor lymphocyte infusion donor (not recorded which). It is not recorded whose cells these are; they may come from a transplant donor. Material: blood, either unsorted or a sorted T cell fraction (not recorded which). The V gene is TRBV7-3, the J gene TRBJ1-2; 8 bases align to TRBD1. CDR3 loop: CASSTTGGQALDGYTF. CDR3 DNA sequence: TGTGCCAGCAGCACCACGGGGGGACAGGCCCTCGATGGCTACACCTTC.